This T cell receptor (beta chain) was found in a study of T cells in Graves' hyperthyroidism and ophthalmopathy. Findings and limits, study-wide: Stable hyperthyroidism was separated from ophthalmopathy by a model based on 13 V-J features. Most expanded thyroid clonotypes above 0.001 also appeared in blood.

RNA transcripts yielded amplified TCR beta CDR3 regions. RT-PCR in the first round (using the HTBI primer set) targeted the TCR CDR3. Via MiXCR, TCRdb re-called the multiplex PCR reads, giving one row per CDR3 protein. The repertoire holds under 700,000 distinct CDR3 sequences, with around 45% as singletons. This CDR3 has 15 residues. In germline, CDR1 is SEHNR, CDR2 FQNEAQ (reference sequence). The ends lost 4 bases at V and 5 bases at J; junction bases unmatched: 4. This clonotype has a handful of counts. Its antigen is currently unknown. The patients, who ranged from 18 to 65 in age, presented with newly diagnosed hyperthyroidism lasting under 2 months.

The sequencing sample was made of peripheral blood or thyroid tissue (not recorded which). The clonotype originates from a woman aged 18 to 35 with Graves' hyperthyroidism. The chain links TRBV7-9 to TRBJ2-5; the match to TRBD2 covers 13 bases. The DNA for the CDR3 is TGTGCCAGCAGCTCGGGACTAGCGGGGCGCGAGACCCAGTACTTC. Protein: CASSSGLAGRETQYF.